The 20 T cell receptor beta chains listed next were all sequenced from one sample in a study of a mutant IDH1 vaccine in newly diagnosed glioma. Method: immunoSEQ multiplex PCR; TCRdb's copy keeps in-frame clones and lacks some. The sample carries about 42,000 clones, approximately 80% recorded once. Time point here: week 35, safety follow-up. Vaccinated patients received 300 ug of mutant IDH1 20-mer peptide per dose, with topical imiquimod. Antigens of these TCRs are unknown. Sequenced material: PBMCs, taken from a glioma patient whose treatment included an IDH1 peptide vaccine. The receptor source for this set is a woman between 50 and 59 years old with glioma.

The chain uses TRBV29-1 and TRBJ2-7; D is undetermined. Deletions cut 6 bases from V and 0 bases from J, with 12 bases between. CDR1 and CDR2 from the germline V gene are SQVTM and ANQGSEA. The CDR3 totals 13 residues. This chain's CDR3 is CSVRSPGSYEQYF. The DNA for the CDR3 is TGCAGCGTCCGGTCCCCGGGCTCCTACGAGCAGTACTTC.

This chain joins TRBV9 and TRBJ1-2; 10 bases map to TRBD1. V dropped 2 bases and J dropped 4; count of bases not matched to a gene: 5. CDR3 length: 15 residues. Germline assignment: CDR1 SGDLS and CDR2 YYNGEE. CDR3 amino acids: CASSVPRQGAYGYTF. In nucleotides, the CDR3 is TGTGCCAGCAGCGTGCCAAGACAGGGGGCCTATGGCTACACCTTC.

The chain joins TRBV5-1 to TRBJ2-7; D perhaps matches TRBD1 (5 bases). Trimming stripped 0 bases from V and 6 bases from J, with 10 bases between. Germline CDR1 is SGHRS and CDR2 is YFSETQ. This CDR3 has 13 amino acids. CDR3 coding DNA: TGCGCCAGCAGCTTGGCCTTGGGGCCCGAGCAGTACTTC. It specifies CASSLALGPEQYF. The full variable domain, with the rest looked up from reference TRBV5-1 and TRBJ2-7, is KAGVTQTPRYLIKTRGQQVTLSCSPISGHRSVSWYQQTPGQGLQFLFEYFSETQRNKGNFPGRFSGRQFSNSRSEMNVSTLELGDSALYLCASSLALGPEQYFGPGTRLTVT.

In this sample, this clone turned up once. The chain uses TRBV9 and TRBJ1-4; TRBD1 matches 7 bases. J was trimmed by 5 bases and V by 0 bases; bases with no gene match: 4. The CDR3 spans 15 residues. Germline V lookup: CDR1 SGDLS, CDR2 YYNGEE. CDR3 residues: CASSVGGQENEKLFF. Here the CDR3 DNA reads TGTGCCAGCAGCGTAGGCGGACAGGAGAATGAAAAACTGTTTTTT.

The J gene is TRBJ1-6, the V gene TRBV28; D gene uncertain. This CDR3 region has 14 residues. Germline values: CDR1 MDHEN, CDR2 SYDVKM. V gave up 7 bases and J gave up 7 bases, with 14 bases separating them. The CDR3: CASISTASNSPLHF. The CDR3 coding sequence is TGTGCCAGCATAAGTACGGCTTCGAATTCACCCCTCCACTTT.

J is TRBJ2-7 and V is TRBV5-1, with a possible D match to TRBD2 (8 bases). Germline CDR1 reads SGHRS; CDR2 reads YFSETQ. V was pared by 4 bases and J by 2 bases, with 13 bases between. This CDR3 spans 14 amino acids. The CDR3 nucleotides read TGCGCCAGCAGCCGGGAGGGACAGACCTACGAGCAGTACTTC. Translated, it gives CASSREGQTYEQYF.

CDR3 coding DNA: TGTGCCAGCAGCTCGCGGGATCCCCAAGAGACCCAGTACTTC. Translation gives CASSSRDPQETQYF. The chain has TRBV11-2 and TRBJ2-5, with D perhaps matching TRBD2 (6 bases). CDR3 length: 14 amino acids. Germline V gene data show CDR1 as SGHAT and CDR2 as FQNNGV. The V end was cut by 4 bases, the J end by 1 base, with 10 bases between.

This rearrangement joins TRBV2 to TRBJ1-1; 8 bases align to TRBD1. Looked up from germline, CDR1 is SNHLY and CDR2 is FYNNEI. This CDR3 has 14 amino acids. Germline trimming cut 6 bases from V and 0 bases from J; bases unmatched to any gene: 3. The CDR3 is CASRHRGLNTEAFF. CDR3 DNA sequence: TGTGCCAGCAGGCACAGGGGGTTGAACACTGAAGCTTTCTTT.

The chain joins TRBV10-3 to TRBJ2-7; 11 bases align to TRBD1. Trimming took 2 bases from V and 4 from J; bases not matched to a gene: 19. Per germline, CDR1 ENHRY and CDR2 SYGVKD. The CDR3 runs to 20 residues. CDR3 sequence: CAISEPGGSIRDRGKYEQYF. CDR3 coding DNA: TGTGCCATCAGTGAGCCTGGAGGGTCAATCCGGGACAGGGGGAAGTACGAGCAGTACTTC.

This chain uses TRBV5-1 with TRBJ1-2, with D uncertain. This CDR3 region has 13 residues. V lost 5 bases and J 3 bases, leaving 11 bases between the germline ends. The germline V gene encodes CDR1 SGHRS and CDR2 YFSETQ. Written as DNA, the CDR3 is TGCGCCAGCAGTTATGACGCTGACTATGGCTACACCTTC. It is translated as CASSYDADYGYTF.

This chain connects TRBV10-2 to TRBJ2-7; D ambiguous. CDR3 length equals 11 residues. Trimming left V 8 bases short and J 0 bases short, with 5 bases between. In germline, CDR1 is WSHSY, CDR2 SAAADI. CDR3 sequence reads: CASLDSYEQYF. DNA of the CDR3: TGCGCCAGCTTGGACTCCTACGAGCAGTACTTC.

The chain uses TRBV27 and TRBJ1-1; possible D gene TRBD1, 6 bases. The germline gives CDR1 MNHEY, CDR2 SMNVEV (reference sequence). With 7 bases removed from V and 5 bases from J, the gap between germline ends came to 14 bases. This CDR3 comprises 13 residues. This chain's CDR3 is CASTRQEGTEAFF. CDR3 DNA: TGTGCCAGCACGCGACAGGAAGGTACTGAAGCTTTCTTT.

This clone has only a few counts. The chain has TRBV6-5 and TRBJ1-5; D is undetermined. The CDR3 totals 14 residues. From germline, CDR1 is MNHEY and CDR2 SVGAGI. Trimming removed 4 bases at V and 0 bases at J, with 7 bases between. The CDR3 spells CASSFGNSNQPQHF. The CDR3 DNA is TGTGCCAGCAGTTTCGGGAATAGCAATCAGCCCCAGCATTTT.

The V gene is TRBV7-2, the J gene TRBJ1-3; unclear D gene. The V gene's germline CDR1 is SGHTA and CDR2 FQGNSA. The CDR3 covers 17 residues. V was trimmed by 2 bases and J by 3 bases, leaving 17 bases between them. CDR3 in amino acids: CASSLLTTLGGGNTIYF. The CDR3 region has the DNA TGTGCCAGCAGCTTACTTACGACACTGGGTGGTGGAAACACCATATATTTT.

The rearrangement uses TRBV7-9 and TRBJ1-4, with 7 bases matching TRBD1. Germline assignment: CDR1 SEHNR and CDR2 FQNEAQ (reference sequence). The CDR3 has 14 residues. V gave up 4 bases and J gave up 13 bases; unmatched junction bases: 12. CDR3 DNA: TGTGCCAGCAGCTCATCCGGGTGGAGACAGGGACTGTTTTTT. Its protein is CASSSSGWRQGLFF.

This clone was counted between two and nine times. The rearrangement uses TRBV27 and TRBJ1-1; TRBD1 agrees at 9 bases. Trimming cost V 6 bases and J 2 bases; bases outside gene matches: 4. CDR3 length: 14 amino acids. The germline V gene encodes CDR1 MNHEY and CDR2 SMNVEV (reference sequence). CDR3 protein: CASRRDRANTEAFF. The CDR3 DNA reads as TGTGCCAGCAGGAGGGACAGGGCTAACACTGAAGCTTTCTTT.

The chain links TRBV10-3 to TRBJ2-1, with 11 positions matching TRBD2. V lost 0 bases, J lost 1 base, and 8 bases stayed unmatched. This CDR3 comprises 19 residues. Germline V gives CDR1 ENHRY, CDR2 SYGVKD. The CDR3 loop is CAISESLTSGVGSYNEQFF. The CDR3 region has the DNA TGTGCCATCAGTGAGTCTTTGACTAGCGGGGTCGGGTCCTACAATGAGCAGTTCTTC.

This clone was observed a few times. The rearrangement uses TRBV5-8 and TRBJ2-1; D is possibly TRBD1 (5 bases). The V and J ends lost 6 bases and 3 bases respectively, with 10 bases between them. This CDR3 is 13 amino acids long. The V gene's germline CDR1 is SGHTS and CDR2 YDEGEE. The CDR3 coding sequence is TGTGCCAGCACCCATGACAGCTACAATGAGCAGTTCTTC. This sequence encodes CASTHDSYNEQFF.

The V call is TRBV5-6, the J call TRBJ2-1, with a weak D call TRBD2 (6 bases). The CDR3 contains 13 residues. V was shortened by 5 bases and J by 7 bases, with 13 bases between the two germline ends. Germline V lookup: CDR1 SGHDT, CDR2 YYEEEE. The CDR3 DNA reads as TGTGCCAGCAGTCTCCCACGGGGGAATGAGCAGTTCTTC. It translates to CASSLPRGNEQFF.

V usage is TRBV5-1 and J usage is TRBJ2-5; D is perhaps TRBD1 (6 bases). Germline loops: CDR1 SGHRS, CDR2 YFSETQ. The V end was cut by 0 bases, the J end by 4 bases, with 7 bases between. The length of the CDR3 is 13 residues. This CDR3 reads CASSLEQGETQYF. In DNA, the CDR3 is TGCGCCAGCAGCTTGGAACAGGGAGAGACCCAGTACTTC.